The rows below give T cell receptor beta chains drawn from one sample of a study of blood T cells in healthy people across ages. TCRdb passed the 5' RACE reads through MiXCR, listing each CDR3 protein once. This table holds 750,000 to 1,000,000 distinct CDR3 sequences, 25% to 35% found once. This sample also appeared in a second study, on T cells of mothers and their children.

Sequencing input: blood. Every receptor here comes from a woman aged 40 to 50 in good health. The CDR3 runs from the conserved cysteine through the conserved F or W. The order of the fields is CDR3 protein, V gene, J gene.

CASSVDYRDSNTEAFF,TRBV9,TRBJ1-1
CASSFNPSSSYNEQFF,TRBV5-1,TRBJ2-1
CATSDRFQRGSSYNEQFF,TRBV24-1,TRBJ2-1
CAWSVRTGGSPLHF,TRBV30,TRBJ1-6
CASSLAGTRAREQYF,TRBV7-8,TRBJ2-5
CASSRSSLAGAFINEQFF,TRBV4-3,TRBJ2-1
CASSVATIGADTQYF,TRBV9,TRBJ2-3
CASSLRSGGGYNEQFF,TRBV5-6,TRBJ2-1
CASSVETEAFF,TRBV6-1,TRBJ1-1
CASSARTASNYGYTF,TRBV2,TRBJ1-2
CASSLPRDRKNRYEQYF,TRBV28,TRBJ2-7
CASSQAFVHGGGTEAFF,TRBV4-3,TRBJ1-1
CVSSFTGLANEKLFF,TRBV7-2,TRBJ1-4
CASSPGGGRKTGELFF,TRBV28,TRBJ2-2
CASSTRGLNTEAFF,TRBV27,TRBJ1-1
CASSVGPAVGLDYEQYF,TRBV2,TRBJ2-7
CASSGVAETQYF,TRBV9,TRBJ2-5
CSAPGTVLYNEQYF,TRBV20-1,-
CSASLAYNNEQFF,TRBV20-1,TRBJ2-1
CASRQSGTAFSGNTIYF,TRBV28,TRBJ1-3
CASSFPGSTDTQYF,TRBV28,TRBJ2-3
CASSQEATTSVEAFF,TRBV4-2,TRBJ1-1
CAIRGDRFLYF,TRBV10-3,TRBJ2-7
CSAISGASSYNEQFF,TRBV20-1,TRBJ2-1
CASSQQGAEQYF,TRBV4-1,TRBJ2-7
CSASAGRVEQYF,TRBV20-1,TRBJ2-7
CASSWGVGSYNEQFF,TRBV5-1,TRBJ2-1
CASSPRDRYSNQPQHF,TRBV5-1,TRBJ1-5
CASSLALAGEQYF,TRBV7-7,TRBJ2-7
CASSQGGTYEQYF,TRBV4-3,TRBJ2-7
CASSTKDTDTQYF,TRBV5-4,TRBJ2-3
CSVKKAGPNNEQFF,TRBV20-1,TRBJ2-1
CATSDYGGKRNEQFF,TRBV24-1,TRBJ2-1
CASTASPNYGYTF,TRBV5-4,TRBJ1-2
CASSVKSGSAGELFF,TRBV2,TRBJ2-2
CASSLRRGDRDTQYF,TRBV7-9,TRBJ2-3
CASSDRLRAGRGDTQYF,TRBV2,TRBJ2-3
CASRATGGRGYTF,TRBV19,TRBJ1-2
CASSQDNGEKLFF,TRBV4-1,TRBJ1-4
CSARVVRGGYTF,TRBV20-1,TRBJ1-2
CASSQDGYYKQYF,TRBV4-2,TRBJ2-7